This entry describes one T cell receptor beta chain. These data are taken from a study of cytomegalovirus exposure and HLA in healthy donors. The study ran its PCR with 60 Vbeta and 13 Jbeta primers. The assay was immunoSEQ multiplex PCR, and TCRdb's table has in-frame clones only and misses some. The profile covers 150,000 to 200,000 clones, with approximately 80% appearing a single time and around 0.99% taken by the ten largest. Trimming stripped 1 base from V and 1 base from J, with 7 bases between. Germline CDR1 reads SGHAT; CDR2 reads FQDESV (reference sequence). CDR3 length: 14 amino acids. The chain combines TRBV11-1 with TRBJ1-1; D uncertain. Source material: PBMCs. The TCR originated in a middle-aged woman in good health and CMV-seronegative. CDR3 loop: CASSLVGGNTEAFF. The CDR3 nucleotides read TGTGCCAGCAGCTTAGTCGGCGGGAACACTGAAGCTTTCTTT.